The present T cell receptor beta chain was sequenced within a study of T cells after yellow fever vaccination. General observations from the study: Compared with primary, the secondary response was weaker and peaked at day 5, not 15. There was a possibility that FACS-sorted repertoires contained abundant clonotypes contaminating from the bulk population. Just a small share of clonotypes turned up in the CD4 compartment as well as the CD8 compartment.

In germline, CDR1 is SGHRS, CDR2 YFSETQ. The CDR3 extends over 15 amino acids. Trimming removed 2 bases from V and 5 bases from J; junction bases left unmatched: 7. As TCR cDNA was made by 5'RACE template switching, a universal primer site and UMIs were added. From the 5' RACE reads, TCRdb called clonotypes with MiXCR, one entry per CDR3 protein. The profile shows about 210,000 distinct CDR3 sequences, around 3.1% of them singletons. As concerns this clonotype: The antigen remains unidentified.

The chain uses TRBV5-1 and TRBJ2-3, with TRBD2 matching 8 bases. The sample was CD4+ T cells sorted from PBMCs, taken 10 days after the yellow fever booster vaccination. This clonotype was sampled from a man younger than 35 who received the YFV17D yellow fever vaccine. CDR3 bases: TGCGCCAGCAGCTTCGGGGGGGCCTCAGGAGATACGCAGTATTTT. It specifies CASSFGGASGDTQYF.